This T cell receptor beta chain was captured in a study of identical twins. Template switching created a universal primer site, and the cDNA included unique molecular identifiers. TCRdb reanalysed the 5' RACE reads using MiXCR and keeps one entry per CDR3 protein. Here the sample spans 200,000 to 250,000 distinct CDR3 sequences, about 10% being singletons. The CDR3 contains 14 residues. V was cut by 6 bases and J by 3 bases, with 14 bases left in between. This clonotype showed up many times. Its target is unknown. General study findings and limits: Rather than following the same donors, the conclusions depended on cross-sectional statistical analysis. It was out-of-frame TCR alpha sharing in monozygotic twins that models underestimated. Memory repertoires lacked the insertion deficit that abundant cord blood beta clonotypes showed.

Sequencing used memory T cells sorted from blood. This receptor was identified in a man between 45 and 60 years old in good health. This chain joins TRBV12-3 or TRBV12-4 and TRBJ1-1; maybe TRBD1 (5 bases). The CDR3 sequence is CASSPVGGDTEAFF. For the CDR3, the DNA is TGTGCCAGCAGCCCCGTGGGGGGTGACACTGAAGCTTTCTTT.